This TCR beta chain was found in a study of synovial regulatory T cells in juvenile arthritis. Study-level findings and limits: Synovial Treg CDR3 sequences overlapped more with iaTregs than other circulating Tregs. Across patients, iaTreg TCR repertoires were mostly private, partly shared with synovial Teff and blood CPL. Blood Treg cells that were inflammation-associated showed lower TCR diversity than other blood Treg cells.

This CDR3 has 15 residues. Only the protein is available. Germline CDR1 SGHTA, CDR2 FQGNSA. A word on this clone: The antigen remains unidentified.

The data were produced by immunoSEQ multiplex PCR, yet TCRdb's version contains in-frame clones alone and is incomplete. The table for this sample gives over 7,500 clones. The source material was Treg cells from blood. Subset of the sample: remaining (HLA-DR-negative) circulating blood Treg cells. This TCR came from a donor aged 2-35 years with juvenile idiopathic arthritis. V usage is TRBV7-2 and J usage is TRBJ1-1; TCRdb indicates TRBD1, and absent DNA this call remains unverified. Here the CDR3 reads CASSLNRGAGTEAFF.